This record looks at one T cell receptor beta chain sequence and its context. The table came from immunoSEQ multiplex PCR; TCRdb's copy has only in-frame clones and leaves some out. The table records over 15,000 clones, about 85% of them present only once. The CDR3 consists of 14 residues. The V and J ends lost 5 bases and 1 base, in that order; junction bases with no gene match: 4. Germline-derived CDR1 and CDR2 are MNHNS and SASEGT. The source of the sample is a study of CD4+ T cells in melanoma. This chain joins TRBV6-1 and TRBJ1-1; 7 bases match TRBD1. Sequences were obtained from cells from a culture (not recorded whether cultured in vitro). This TCR came from a human donor with melanoma. DNA for the CDR3: TGTGCCAGCAGTTCCGACAGGGCGAACACTGAAGCTTTCTTT. Protein: CASSSDRANTEAFF.